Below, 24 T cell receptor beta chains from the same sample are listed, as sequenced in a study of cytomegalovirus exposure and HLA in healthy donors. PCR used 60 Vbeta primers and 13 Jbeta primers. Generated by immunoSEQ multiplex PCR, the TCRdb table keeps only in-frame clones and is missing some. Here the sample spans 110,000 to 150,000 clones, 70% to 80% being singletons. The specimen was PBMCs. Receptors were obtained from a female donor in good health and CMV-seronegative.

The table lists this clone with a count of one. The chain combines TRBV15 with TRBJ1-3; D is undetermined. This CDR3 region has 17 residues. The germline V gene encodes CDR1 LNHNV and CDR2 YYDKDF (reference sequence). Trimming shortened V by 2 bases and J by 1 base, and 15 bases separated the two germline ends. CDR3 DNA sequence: TGTGCCACCAGCAGACCCCCTCGTGAGGGTTCTGGAAACACCATATATTTT. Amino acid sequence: CATSRPPREGSGNTIYF.

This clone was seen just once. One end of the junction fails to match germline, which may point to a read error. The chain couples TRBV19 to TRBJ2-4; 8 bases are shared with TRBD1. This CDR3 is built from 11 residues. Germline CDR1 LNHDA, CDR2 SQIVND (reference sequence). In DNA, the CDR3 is TGTGCCAGTAGTCGGGACAGGCACTTAAACTTC. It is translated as CASSRDRHLNF.

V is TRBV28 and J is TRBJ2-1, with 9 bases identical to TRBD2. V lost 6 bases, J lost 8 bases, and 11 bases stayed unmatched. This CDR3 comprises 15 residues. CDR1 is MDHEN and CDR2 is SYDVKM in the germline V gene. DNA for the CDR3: TGTGCCAGCAGCTCCCGTGGCGGGAGGGGGGATGAGCAGTTCTTC. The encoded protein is CASSSRGGRGDEQFF.

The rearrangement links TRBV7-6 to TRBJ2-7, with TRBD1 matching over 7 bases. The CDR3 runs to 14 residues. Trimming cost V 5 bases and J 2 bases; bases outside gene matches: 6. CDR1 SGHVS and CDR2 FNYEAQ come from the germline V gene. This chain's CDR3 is CASSPTGNPYEQYF. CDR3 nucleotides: TGTGCCAGCAGCCCGACAGGGAACCCCTACGAGCAGTACTTC.

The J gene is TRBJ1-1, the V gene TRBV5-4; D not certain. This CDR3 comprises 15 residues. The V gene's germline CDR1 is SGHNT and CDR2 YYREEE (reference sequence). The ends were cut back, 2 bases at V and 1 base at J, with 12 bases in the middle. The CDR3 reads CASSLGSSGNTEAFF. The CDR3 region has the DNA TGTGCCAGCAGCTTAGGATCATCGGGGAACACTGAAGCTTTCTTT.

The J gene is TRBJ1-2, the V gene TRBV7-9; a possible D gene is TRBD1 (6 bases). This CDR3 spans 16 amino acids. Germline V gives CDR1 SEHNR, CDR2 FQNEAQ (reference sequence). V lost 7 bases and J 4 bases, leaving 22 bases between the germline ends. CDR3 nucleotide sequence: TGTGCCAGCACCCCGGCGGGAGGGGGGGCCCTCTATGGCTACACCTTC. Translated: CASTPAGGGALYGYTF.

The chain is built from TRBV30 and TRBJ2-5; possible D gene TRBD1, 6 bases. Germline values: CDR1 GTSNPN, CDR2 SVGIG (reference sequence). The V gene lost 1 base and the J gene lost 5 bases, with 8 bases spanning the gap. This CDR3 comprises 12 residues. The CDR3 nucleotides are TGTGCCTGGAGTGGGCAGGGGGAGACCCAGTACTTC. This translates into CAWSGQGETQYF.

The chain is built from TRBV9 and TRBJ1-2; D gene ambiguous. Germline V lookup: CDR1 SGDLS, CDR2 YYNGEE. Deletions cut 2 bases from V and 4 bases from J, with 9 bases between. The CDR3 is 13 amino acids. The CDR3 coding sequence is TGTGCCAGCAGCGTCAGTGCGGGCTATGGCTACACCTTC. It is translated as CASSVSAGYGYTF. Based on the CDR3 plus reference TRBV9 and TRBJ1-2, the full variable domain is DSGVTQTPKHLITATGQRVTLRCSPRSGDLSVYWYQQSLDQGLQFLIQYYNGEERAKGNILERFSAQQFPDLHSELNLSSLELGDSALYFCASSVSAGYGYTFGSGTRLTVV.

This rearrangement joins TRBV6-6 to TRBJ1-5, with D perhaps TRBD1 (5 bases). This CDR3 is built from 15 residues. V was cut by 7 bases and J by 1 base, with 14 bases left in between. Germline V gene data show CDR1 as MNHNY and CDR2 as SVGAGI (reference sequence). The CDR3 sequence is CASIYSGVSNQPQHF. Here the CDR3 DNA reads TGTGCCAGCATCTATTCGGGGGTAAGCAATCAGCCCCAGCATTTT.

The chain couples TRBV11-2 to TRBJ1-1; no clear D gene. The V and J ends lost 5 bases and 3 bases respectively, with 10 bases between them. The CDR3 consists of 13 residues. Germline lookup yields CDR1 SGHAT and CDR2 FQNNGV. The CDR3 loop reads CASSAHGDTEAFF. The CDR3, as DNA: TGTGCCAGCAGCGCACACGGGGACACTGAAGCTTTCTTT.

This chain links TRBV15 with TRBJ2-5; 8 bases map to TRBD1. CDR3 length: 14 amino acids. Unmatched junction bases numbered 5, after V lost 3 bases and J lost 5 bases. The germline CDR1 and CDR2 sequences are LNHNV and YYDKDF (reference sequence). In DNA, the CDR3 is TGTGCCACCAGCAGCCCAGGGGGCGGGGAGACCCAGTACTTC. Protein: CATSSPGGGETQYF.

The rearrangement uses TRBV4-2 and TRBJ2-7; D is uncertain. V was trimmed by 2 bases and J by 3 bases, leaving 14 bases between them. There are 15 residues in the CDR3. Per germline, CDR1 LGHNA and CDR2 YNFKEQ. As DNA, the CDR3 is TGTGCCAGCAGCCAATCACAGATAGTAGACTACGAGCAGTACTTC. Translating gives CASSQSQIVDYEQYF.

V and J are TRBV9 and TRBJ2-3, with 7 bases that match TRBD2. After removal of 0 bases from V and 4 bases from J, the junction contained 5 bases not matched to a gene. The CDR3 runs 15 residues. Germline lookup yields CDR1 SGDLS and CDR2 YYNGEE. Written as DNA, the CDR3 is TGTGCCAGCAGCGTAGACCAGCGGGGCCCAGATACGCAGTATTTT. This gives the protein CASSVDQRGPDTQYF.

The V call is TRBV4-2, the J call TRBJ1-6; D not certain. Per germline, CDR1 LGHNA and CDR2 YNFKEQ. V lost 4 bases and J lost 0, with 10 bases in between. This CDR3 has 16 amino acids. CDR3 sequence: CASSRERSSYNSPLHF. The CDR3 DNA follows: TGTGCCAGCAGCCGCGAGCGCAGCTCCTATAATTCACCCCTCCACTTT.

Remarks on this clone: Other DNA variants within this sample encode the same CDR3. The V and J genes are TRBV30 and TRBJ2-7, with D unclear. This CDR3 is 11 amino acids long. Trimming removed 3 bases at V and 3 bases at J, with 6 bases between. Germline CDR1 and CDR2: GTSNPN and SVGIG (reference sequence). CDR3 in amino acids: CAWSLSYEQYF. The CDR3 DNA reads TGTGCCTGGAGCCTCAGCTACGAGCAGTACTTC.

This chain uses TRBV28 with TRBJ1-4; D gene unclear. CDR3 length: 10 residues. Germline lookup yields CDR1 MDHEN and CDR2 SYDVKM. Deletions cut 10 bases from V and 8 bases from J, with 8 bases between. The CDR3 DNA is TGTGCCATCCTCGGGGAAAAACTGTTTTTT. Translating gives CAILGEKLFF.

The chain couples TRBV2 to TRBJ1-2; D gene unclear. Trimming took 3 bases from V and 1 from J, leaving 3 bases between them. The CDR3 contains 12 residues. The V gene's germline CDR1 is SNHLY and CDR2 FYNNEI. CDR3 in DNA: TGTGCCAGCAGTGACAGTAACTATGGCTACACCTTC. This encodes CASSDSNYGYTF.

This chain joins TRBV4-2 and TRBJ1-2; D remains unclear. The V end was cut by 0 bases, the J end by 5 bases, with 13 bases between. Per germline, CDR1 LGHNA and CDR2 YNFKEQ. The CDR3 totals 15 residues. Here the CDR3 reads CASSQDLSRTYGYTF. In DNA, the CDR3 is TGTGCCAGCAGCCAAGATCTCTCCCGAACTTATGGCTACACCTTC.

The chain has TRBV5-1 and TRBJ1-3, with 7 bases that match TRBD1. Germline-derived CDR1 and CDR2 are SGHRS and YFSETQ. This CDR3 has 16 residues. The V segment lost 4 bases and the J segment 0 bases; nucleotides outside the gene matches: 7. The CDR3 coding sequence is TGCGCCAGCAGCCAGGACAGGCAGGCCTCTGGAAACACCATATATTTT. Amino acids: CASSQDRQASGNTIYF. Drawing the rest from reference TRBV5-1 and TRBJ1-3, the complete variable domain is KAGVTQTPRYLIKTRGQQVTLSCSPISGHRSVSWYQQTPGQGLQFLFEYFSETQRNKGNFPGRFSGRQFSNSRSEMNVSTLELGDSALYLCASSQDRQASGNTIYFGEGSWLTVV.

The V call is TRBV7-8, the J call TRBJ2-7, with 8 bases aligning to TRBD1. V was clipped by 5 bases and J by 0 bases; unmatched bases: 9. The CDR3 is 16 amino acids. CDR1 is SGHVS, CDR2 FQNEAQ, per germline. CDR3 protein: CASSPRQGRSSYEQYF. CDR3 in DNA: TGTGCCAGCAGCCCTCGACAGGGGCGGTCCTCCTACGAGCAGTACTTC.

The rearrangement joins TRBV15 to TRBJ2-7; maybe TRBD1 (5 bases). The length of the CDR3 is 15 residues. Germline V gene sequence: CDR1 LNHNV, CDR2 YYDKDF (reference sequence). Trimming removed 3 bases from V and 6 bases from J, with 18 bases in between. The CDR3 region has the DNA TGTGCCACCAGCAGTGCGGTAGACAGTTCCGGCGAGCAGTACTTC. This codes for CATSSAVDSSGEQYF.

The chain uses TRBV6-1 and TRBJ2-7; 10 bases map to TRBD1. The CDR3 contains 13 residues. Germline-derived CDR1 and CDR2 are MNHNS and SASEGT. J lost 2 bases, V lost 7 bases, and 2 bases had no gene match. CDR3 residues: CASTGTGAYEQYF. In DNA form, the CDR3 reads TGTGCCAGCACCGGGACAGGGGCCTACGAGCAGTACTTC.

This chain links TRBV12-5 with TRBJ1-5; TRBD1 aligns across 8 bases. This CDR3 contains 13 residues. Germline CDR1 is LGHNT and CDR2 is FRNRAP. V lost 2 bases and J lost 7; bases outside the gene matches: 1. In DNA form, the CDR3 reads TGTGCTAGTGGTTTGACAGGGGGGCAGCCCCAGCATTTT. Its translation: CASGLTGGQPQHF.

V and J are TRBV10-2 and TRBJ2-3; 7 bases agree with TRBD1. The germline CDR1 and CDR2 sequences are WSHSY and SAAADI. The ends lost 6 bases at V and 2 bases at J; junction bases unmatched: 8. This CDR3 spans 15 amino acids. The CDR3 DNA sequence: TGCGCCAGCAGCGATACAGGGGCCCACACAGATACGCAGTATTTT. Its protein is CASSDTGAHTDTQYF.